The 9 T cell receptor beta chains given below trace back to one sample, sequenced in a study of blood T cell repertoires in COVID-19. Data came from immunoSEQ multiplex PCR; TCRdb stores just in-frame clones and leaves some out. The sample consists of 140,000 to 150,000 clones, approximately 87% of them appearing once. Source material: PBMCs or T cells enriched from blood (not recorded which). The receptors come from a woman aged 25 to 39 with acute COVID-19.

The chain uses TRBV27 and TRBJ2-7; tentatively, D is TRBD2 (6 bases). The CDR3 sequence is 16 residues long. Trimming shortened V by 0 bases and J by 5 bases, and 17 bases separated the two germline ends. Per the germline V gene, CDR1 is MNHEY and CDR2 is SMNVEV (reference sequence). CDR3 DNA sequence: TGTGCCAGCAGTTTATCGGCGGGGTCGGCCTCGGACGAGCAGTACTTC. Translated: CASSLSAGSASDEQYF.

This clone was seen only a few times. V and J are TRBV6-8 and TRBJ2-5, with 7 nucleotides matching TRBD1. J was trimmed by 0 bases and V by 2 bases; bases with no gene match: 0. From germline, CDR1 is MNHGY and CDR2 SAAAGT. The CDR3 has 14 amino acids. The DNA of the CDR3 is TGTGCCAGCAGTTACGGGACAGACCAAGAGACCCAGTACTTC. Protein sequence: CASSYGTDQETQYF.

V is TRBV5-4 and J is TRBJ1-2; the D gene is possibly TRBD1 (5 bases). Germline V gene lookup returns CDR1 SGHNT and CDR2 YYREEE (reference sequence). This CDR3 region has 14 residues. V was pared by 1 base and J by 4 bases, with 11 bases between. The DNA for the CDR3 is TGTGCCAGCAGCTTGCGGGGGGTGGGCTATGGCTACACCTTC. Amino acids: CASSLRGVGYGYTF.

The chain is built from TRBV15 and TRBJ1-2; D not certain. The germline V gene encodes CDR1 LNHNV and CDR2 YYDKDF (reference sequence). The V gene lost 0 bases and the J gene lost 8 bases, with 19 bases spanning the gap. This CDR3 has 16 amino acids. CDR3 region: CATSRDYESFQRGYTF. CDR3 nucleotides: TGTGCCACCAGCAGAGATTATGAGAGTTTTCAGCGCGGCTACACCTTC.

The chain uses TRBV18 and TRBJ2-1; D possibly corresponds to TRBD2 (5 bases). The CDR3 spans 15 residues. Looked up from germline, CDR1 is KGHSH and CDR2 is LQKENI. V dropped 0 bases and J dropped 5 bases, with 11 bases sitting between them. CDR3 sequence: CASSPPLGLNNEQFF. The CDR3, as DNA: TGTGCCAGCTCACCACCGCTCGGACTGAACAATGAGCAGTTCTTC.

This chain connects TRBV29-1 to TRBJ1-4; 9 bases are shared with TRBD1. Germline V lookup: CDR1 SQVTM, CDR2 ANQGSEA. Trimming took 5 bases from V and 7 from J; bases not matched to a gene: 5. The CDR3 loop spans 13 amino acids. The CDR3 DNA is TGCAGCGTTTTACAGGGGGCGGGTGAAAAACTGTTTTTT. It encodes CSVLQGAGEKLFF.

The CDR3 loop reads CASSQLADTGELFF. CDR3 bases: TGTGCCAGCAGCCAACTAGCGGACACCGGGGAGCTGTTTTTT. This chain uses TRBV3-1 (or the pseudogene TRBV3-2) with TRBJ2-2; 7 bases are a match to TRBD2. In germline, CDR1 is LGHDT, CDR2 YNNKEL (reference sequence). The CDR3 contains 14 residues. J was trimmed by 3 bases and V by 2 bases; bases with no gene match: 0.

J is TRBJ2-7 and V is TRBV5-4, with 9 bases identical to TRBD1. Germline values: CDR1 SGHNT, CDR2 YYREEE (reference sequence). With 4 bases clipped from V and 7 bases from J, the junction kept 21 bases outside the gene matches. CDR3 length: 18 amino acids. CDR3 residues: CASSQGQGTSFASGEQYF. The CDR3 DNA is TGTGCCAGCAGCCAGGGACAGGGAACCTCCTTCGCCTCGGGGGAGCAGTACTTC.

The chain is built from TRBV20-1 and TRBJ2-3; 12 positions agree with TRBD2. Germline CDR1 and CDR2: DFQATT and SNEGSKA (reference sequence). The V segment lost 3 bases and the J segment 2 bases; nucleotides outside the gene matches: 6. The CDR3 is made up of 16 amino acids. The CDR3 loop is CSASLAGGPSTDTQYF. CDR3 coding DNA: TGCAGTGCTAGTCTAGCGGGAGGGCCTTCCACAGATACGCAGTATTTT.